This T cell receptor beta chain comes out of a study of T cell repertoires in cytomegalovirus infection. The germline V gene encodes CDR1 SNHLY and CDR2 FYNNEI. This CDR3 has 15 residues. Trimming removed 5 bases from V and 5 bases from J; junction bases left unmatched: 11. A single record per CDR3 protein comes from TCRdb applying MiXCR to the reads. The sample records 900,000 to 950,000 distinct CDR3 sequences, more than 25% being singletons. Details on this clonotype: Antigen unknown.

The origin of this receptor is a human donor in good health (CMV status not recorded). Some clones in this sample may be carry-over from other donors' samples. The sample here was cultured CD8+ T cells from PBMCs, taken from culture after CMV antigen stimulation. This rearrangement joins TRBV2 to TRBJ1-2; TRBD1 matches at 7 bases. The CDR3 DNA follows: TGTGCCAGCAGTATTTTAGACAGGGCCGGTTATGGCTACACCTTC. Translating it yields CASSILDRAGYGYTF.